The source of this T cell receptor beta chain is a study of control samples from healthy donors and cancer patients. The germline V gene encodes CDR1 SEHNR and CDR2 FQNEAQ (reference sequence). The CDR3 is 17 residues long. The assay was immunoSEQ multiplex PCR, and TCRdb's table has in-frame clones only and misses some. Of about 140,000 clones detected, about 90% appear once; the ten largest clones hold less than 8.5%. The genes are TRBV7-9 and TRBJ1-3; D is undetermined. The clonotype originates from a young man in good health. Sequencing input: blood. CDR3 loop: CGQELTPRTSSGNTIYF. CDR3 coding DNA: TGTGGCCAGGAGCTTACCCCCCGGACTTCCTCTGGAAACACCATATATTTT.